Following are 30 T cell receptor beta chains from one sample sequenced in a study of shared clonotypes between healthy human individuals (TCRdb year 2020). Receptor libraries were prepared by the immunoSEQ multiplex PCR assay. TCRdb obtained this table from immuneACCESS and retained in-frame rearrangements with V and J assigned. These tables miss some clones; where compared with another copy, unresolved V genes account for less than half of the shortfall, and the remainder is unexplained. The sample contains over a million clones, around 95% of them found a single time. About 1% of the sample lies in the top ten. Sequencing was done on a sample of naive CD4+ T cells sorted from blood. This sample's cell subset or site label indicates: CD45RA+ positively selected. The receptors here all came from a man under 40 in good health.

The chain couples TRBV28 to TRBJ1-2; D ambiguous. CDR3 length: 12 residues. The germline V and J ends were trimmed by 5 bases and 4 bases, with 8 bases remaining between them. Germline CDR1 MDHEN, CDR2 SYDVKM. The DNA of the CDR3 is TGTGCCAGCAGTACGGGAGTCTATGGCTACACCTTC. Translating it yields CASSTGVYGYTF.

CDR3: CASSLRGFGETQYF. Written as DNA, the CDR3 is TGTGCCAGCAGCTTAAGGGGTTTCGGTGAGACCCAGTACTTC. The rearrangement joins TRBV7-9 to TRBJ2-5; D is possibly TRBD1 (5 bases). The CDR3 spans 14 residues. V was clipped by 2 bases and J by 5 bases, with 12 bases between them. Germline loops: CDR1 SEHNR, CDR2 FQNEAQ (reference sequence).

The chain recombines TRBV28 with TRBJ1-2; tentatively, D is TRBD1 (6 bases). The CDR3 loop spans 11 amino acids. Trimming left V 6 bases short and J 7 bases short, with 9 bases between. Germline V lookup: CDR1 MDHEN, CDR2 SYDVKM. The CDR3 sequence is CASRTGAGYTF. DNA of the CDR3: TGTGCCAGCAGGACAGGTGCTGGCTACACCTTC.

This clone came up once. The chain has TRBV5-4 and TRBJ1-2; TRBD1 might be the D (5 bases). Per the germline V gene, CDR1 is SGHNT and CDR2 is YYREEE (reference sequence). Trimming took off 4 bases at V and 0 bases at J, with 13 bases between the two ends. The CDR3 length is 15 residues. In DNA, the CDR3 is TGTGCCAGCAGCCTCCCGGGACCTCCTAACTATGGCTACACCTTC. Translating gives CASSLPGPPNYGYTF. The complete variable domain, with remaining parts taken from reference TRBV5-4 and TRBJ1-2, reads ETGVTQSPTHLIKTRGQQVTLRCSSQSGHNTVSWYQQALGQGPQFIFQYYREEENGRGNFPPRFSGLQFPNYSSELNVNALELDDSALYLCASSLPGPPNYGYTFGSGTRLTVV.

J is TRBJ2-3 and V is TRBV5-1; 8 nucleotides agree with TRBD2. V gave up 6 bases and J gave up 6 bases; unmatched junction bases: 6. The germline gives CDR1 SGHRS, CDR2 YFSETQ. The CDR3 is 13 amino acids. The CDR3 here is CASNAGGGDTQYF. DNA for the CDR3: TGCGCCAGCAACGCGGGGGGTGGCGATACGCAGTATTTT.

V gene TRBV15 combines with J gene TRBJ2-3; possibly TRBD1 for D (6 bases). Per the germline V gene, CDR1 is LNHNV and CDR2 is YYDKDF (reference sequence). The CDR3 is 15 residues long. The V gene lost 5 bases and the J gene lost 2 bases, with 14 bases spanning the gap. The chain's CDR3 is CATSSPGDTTDTQYF. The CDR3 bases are TGTGCCACCAGCTCTCCAGGGGATACCACAGATACGCAGTATTTT.

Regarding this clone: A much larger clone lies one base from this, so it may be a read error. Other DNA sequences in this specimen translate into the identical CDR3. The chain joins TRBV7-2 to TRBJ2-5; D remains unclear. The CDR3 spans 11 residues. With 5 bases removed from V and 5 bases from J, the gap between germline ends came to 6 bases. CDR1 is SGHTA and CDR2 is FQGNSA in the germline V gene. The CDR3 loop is CASSVGETQYF. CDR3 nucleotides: TGTGCCAGCAGCGTTGGGGAGACCCAGTACTTC.

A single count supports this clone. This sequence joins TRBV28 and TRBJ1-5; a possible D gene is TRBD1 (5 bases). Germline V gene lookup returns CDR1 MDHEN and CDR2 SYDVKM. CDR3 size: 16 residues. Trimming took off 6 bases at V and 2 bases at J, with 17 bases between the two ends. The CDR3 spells CASSSRQFWGNQPQHF. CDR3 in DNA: TGTGCCAGCAGCTCCCGACAGTTTTGGGGCAATCAGCCCCAGCATTTT.

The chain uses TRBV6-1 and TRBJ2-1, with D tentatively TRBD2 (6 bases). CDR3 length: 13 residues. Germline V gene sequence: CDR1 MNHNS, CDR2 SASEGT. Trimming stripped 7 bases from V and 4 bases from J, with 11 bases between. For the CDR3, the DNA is TGTGCCAGCATAACGGGACTGTACAATGAGCAGTTCTTC. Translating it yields CASITGLYNEQFF.

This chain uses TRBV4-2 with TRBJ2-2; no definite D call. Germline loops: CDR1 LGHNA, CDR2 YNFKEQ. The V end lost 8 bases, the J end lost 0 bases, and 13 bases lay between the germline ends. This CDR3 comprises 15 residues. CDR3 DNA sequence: TGTGCCAGCGCGACGGCAGTCCCGAACACCGGGGAGCTGTTTTTT. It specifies CASATAVPNTGELFF.

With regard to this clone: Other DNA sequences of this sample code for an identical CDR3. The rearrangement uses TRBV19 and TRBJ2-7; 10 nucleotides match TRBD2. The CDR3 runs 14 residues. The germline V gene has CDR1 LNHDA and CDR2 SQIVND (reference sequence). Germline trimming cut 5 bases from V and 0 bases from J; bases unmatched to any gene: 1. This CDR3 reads CASSLAGVSYEQYF. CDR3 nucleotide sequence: TGTGCCAGTAGTCTAGCGGGAGTCTCCTACGAGCAGTACTTC.

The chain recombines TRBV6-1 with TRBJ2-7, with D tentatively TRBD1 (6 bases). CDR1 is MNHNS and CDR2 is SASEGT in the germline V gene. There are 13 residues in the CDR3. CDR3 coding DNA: TGTGCGTCCGGGCAGGGACACTCCTACGAGCAGTACTTC. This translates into CASGQGHSYEQYF.

Here the CDR3 DNA reads TGTGCCAGCAGCTCCGCCGCAATGGGGAACACTGAAGCTTTCTTT. Amino acid sequence: CASSSAAMGNTEAFF. The gene calls are TRBV5-4 and TRBJ1-1; D remains unclear. The CDR3 covers 15 residues. Germline assignment: CDR1 SGHNT and CDR2 YYREEE (reference sequence). V was cut by 3 bases and J by 1 base, with 13 bases left in between.

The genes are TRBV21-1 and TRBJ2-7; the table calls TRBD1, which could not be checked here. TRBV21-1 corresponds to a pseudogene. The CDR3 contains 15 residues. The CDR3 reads CASSTGQGGTYEQYF. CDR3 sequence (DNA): TGTGCCAGCAGCACCGGACAGGGGGGTACCTACGAGCAGTACTTC.

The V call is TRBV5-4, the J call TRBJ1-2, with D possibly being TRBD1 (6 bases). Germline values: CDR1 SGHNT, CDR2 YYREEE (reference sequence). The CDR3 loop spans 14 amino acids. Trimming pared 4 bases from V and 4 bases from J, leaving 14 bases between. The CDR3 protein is CASSVPRGLYGYTF. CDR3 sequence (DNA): TGTGCCAGCAGCGTACCCCGGGGGCTCTATGGCTACACCTTC.

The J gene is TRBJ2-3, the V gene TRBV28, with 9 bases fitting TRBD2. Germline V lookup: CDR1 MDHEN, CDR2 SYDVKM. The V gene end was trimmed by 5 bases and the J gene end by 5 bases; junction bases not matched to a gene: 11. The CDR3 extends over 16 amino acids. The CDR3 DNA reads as TGTGCCAGCAGTCCACCCCCGTGGCGGGAGGGAGATACGCAGTATTTT. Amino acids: CASSPPPWREGDTQYF.

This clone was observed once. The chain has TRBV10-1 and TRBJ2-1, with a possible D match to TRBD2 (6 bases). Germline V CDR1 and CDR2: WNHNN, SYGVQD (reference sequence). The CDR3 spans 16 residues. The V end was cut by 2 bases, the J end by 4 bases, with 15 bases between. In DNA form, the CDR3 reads TGCGCCAGCAGTGAGGGATCGGGGGTAAATTACAATGAGCAGTTCTTC. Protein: CASSEGSGVNYNEQFF.

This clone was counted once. The CDR3 DNA reads as TGCGCCAGCAGCGCCGGGACAGGGGCCTACGAGCAGTACTTC. It yields the protein CASSAGTGAYEQYF. V is TRBV5-1 and J is TRBJ2-7; TRBD1 aligns across 10 bases. Germline CDR1 is SGHRS and CDR2 is YFSETQ. The V and J ends lost 4 bases and 2 bases, in that order; junction bases with no gene match: 3. The CDR3 contains 14 residues.

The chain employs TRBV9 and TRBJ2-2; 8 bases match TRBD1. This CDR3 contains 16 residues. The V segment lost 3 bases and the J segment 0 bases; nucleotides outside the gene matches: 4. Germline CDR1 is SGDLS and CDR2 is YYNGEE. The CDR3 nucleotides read TGTGCCAGCAGCGCAGGACAGGGAGCGAACACCGGGGAGCTGTTTTTT. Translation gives CASSAGQGANTGELFF.

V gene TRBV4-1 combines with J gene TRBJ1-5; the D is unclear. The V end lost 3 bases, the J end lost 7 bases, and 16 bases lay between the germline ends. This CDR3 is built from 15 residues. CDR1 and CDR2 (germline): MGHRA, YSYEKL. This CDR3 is CASSHSGNSRQPQHF. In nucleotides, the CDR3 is TGCGCCAGCAGCCACTCTGGGAATAGCCGGCAGCCCCAGCATTTT.

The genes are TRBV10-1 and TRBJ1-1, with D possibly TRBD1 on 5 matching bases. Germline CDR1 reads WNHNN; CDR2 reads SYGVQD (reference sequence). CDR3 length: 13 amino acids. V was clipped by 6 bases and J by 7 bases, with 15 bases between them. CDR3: CASSSTWDREAFF. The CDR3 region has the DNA TGCGCCAGCAGCTCTACTTGGGACCGTGAAGCTTTCTTT.

The CDR3: CASSPLAGAGEQYF. For the CDR3, the DNA is TGTGCCAGCAGTCCCCTAGCGGGAGCAGGCGAGCAGTACTTC. The chain carries TRBV6-6 and TRBJ2-5, with 10 bases matching TRBD2. The J call may be wrong; the DNA end is better matched by TRBJ2-7. This CDR3 region has 14 residues. Germline V gives CDR1 MNHNY, CDR2 SVGAGI (reference sequence).

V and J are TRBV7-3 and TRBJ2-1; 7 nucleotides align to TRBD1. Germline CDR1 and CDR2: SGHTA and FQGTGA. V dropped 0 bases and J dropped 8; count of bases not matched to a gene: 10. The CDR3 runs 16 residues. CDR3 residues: CASSLTPTGPLDEQFF. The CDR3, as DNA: TGTGCCAGCAGCTTAACCCCGACAGGGCCCCTCGATGAGCAGTTCTTC.

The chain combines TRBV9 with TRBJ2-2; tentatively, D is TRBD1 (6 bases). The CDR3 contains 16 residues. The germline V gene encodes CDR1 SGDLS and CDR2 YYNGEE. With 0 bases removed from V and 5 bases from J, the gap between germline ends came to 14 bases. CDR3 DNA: TGTGCCAGCAGCGTAGCCCCAGGGGCTGAAACCGGGGAGCTGTTTTTT. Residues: CASSVAPGAETGELFF. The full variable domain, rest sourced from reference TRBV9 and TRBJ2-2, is DSGVTQTPKHLITATGQRVTLRCSPRSGDLSVYWYQQSLDQGLQFLIQYYNGEERAKGNILERFSAQQFPDLHSELNLSSLELGDSALYFCASSVAPGAETGELFFGEGSRLTVL.

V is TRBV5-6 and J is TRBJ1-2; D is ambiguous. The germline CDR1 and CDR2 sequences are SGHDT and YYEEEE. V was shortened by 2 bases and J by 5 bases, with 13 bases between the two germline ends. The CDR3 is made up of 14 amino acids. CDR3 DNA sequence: TGTGCCAGCAGCTTATGGGCCGCCGGATATGGCTACACCTTC. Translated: CASSLWAAGYGYTF.

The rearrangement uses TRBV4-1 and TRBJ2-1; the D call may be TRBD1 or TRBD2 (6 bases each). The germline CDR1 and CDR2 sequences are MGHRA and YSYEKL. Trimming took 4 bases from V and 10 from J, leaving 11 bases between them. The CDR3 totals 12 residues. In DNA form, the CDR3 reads TGCGCCAGCAGCCGAAGGGGGGCGGAGCAGTTCTTC. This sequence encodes CASSRRGAEQFF.

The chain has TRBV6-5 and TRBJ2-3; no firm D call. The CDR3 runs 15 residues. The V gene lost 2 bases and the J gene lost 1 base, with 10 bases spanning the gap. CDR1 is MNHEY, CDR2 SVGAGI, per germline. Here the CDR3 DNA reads TGTGCCAGCAGTTACAATCTGCCGGGCACAGATACGCAGTATTTT. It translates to CASSYNLPGTDTQYF.

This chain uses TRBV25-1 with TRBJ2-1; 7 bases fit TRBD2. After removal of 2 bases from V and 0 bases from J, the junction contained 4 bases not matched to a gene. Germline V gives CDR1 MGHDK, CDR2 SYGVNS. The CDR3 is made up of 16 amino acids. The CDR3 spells CASSEEGGSSYNEQFF. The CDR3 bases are TGTGCCAGCAGTGAAGAAGGCGGGAGCTCCTACAATGAGCAGTTCTTC. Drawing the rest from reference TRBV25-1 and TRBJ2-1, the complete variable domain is EADIYQTPRYLVIGTGKKITLECSQTMGHDKMYWYQQDPGMELHLIHYSYGVNSTEKGDLSSESTVSRIRTEHFPLTLESARPSHTSQYLCASSEEGGSSYNEQFFGPGTRLTVL.

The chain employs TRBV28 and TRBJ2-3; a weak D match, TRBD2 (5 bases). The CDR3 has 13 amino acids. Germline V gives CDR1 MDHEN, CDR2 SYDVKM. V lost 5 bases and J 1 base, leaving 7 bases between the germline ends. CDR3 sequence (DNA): TGTGCCAGCAGTCTTAGCGGCACAGATACGCAGTATTTT. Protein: CASSLSGTDTQYF.

CDR3 nucleotides: TGTGCCAGCAGTCTCAACCGCGGGCAGCCCCAGCATTTT. Translating gives CASSLNRGQPQHF. The chain employs TRBV27 and TRBJ1-5; D call uncertain. The CDR3 totals 13 residues. V dropped 5 bases and J dropped 7 bases, with 12 bases sitting between them. The germline CDR1 and CDR2 sequences are MNHEY and SMNVEV (reference sequence).